This entry lists 10 T cell receptor beta chains sequenced from one sample in a study of blood T cell repertoires in COVID-19 (dated by TCRdb to 2018 to 2020). The library was made by the immunoSEQ multiplex PCR assay. In TCRdb, the immuneACCESS table is reduced to in-frame sequences with V and J assigned. These tables do not hold every clone; where another copy was compared, an unresolved V gene accounts for under half, and the others remain unexplained. This sample comprises 150,000 to 200,000 clones, around 87% of them detected only once. The ten most abundant clones make up 2% to 2.5% of the sample. The specimen was PBMCs or T cells enriched from blood (not recorded which). The receptors originated from a woman aged 25 to 39 who had recovered from COVID-19.

The chain has TRBV5-1 and TRBJ2-1; D is perhaps TRBD2 (6 bases). The ends were cut back, 0 bases at V and 7 bases at J, with 17 bases in the middle. The CDR3 totals 16 residues. Germline V gives CDR1 SGHRS, CDR2 YFSETQ. This CDR3 is CASSLEGFGSNNEQFF. In DNA form, the CDR3 reads TGCGCCAGCAGCTTGGAGGGTTTCGGGAGCAATAATGAGCAGTTCTTC.

This clone occurred many times. V is TRBV19 and J is TRBJ1-1; TRBD1 agrees at 11 bases. The V segment lost 5 bases and the J segment 3 bases; nucleotides outside the gene matches: 2. The germline CDR1 and CDR2 sequences are LNHDA and SQIVND (reference sequence). The CDR3 is 14 residues long. The CDR3 loop is CASSVGQGDTEAFF. The CDR3 DNA sequence: TGTGCCAGTAGTGTGGGACAGGGGGACACTGAAGCTTTCTTT.

V and J are TRBV5-1 and TRBJ2-1; 7 positions agree with TRBD2. Losses at the gene ends were 3 bases for V and 7 bases for J; bases not matched to a gene: 13. CDR3 size: 16 residues. Germline CDR1 SGHRS, CDR2 YFSETQ. CDR3 in DNA: TGCGCCAGCAGCTCCAGGGAGCGGGGATCAGGTAATGAGCAGTTCTTC. This translates into CASSSRERGSGNEQFF.

CDR3 sequence reads: CASSLPTGTDGYTF. CDR3 in DNA: TGTGCCAGCAGCCTCCCGACCGGGACAGATGGCTACACCTTC. V and J are TRBV7-9 and TRBJ1-2; 7 bases fit TRBD1. There are 14 residues in the CDR3. Germline-derived CDR1 and CDR2 are SEHNR and FQNEAQ (reference sequence). V was pared by 5 bases and J by 6 bases, with 9 bases of the junction left unmatched.

The V call is TRBV19, the J call TRBJ1-1; a possible D gene is TRBD1 (6 bases). The CDR3 covers 15 residues. The germline gives CDR1 LNHDA, CDR2 SQIVND (reference sequence). Trimming removed 4 bases from V and 5 bases from J, with 17 bases in between. This CDR3 reads CASSRTNGGPTEAFF. The CDR3 DNA is TGTGCCAGTAGTAGAACGAACGGGGGGCCGACTGAAGCTTTCTTT.

This clone was detected only once. DNA of the CDR3: TGTGCCAGCAGCGGTGGACAGGATGAAAATCAGCCCCAGCATTTT. Translated: CASSGGQDENQPQHF. V and J are TRBV7-9 and TRBJ1-5; TRBD1 matches at 7 bases. The CDR3 covers 15 residues. V was pared by 5 bases and J by 4 bases, with 8 bases of the junction left unmatched. Germline-derived CDR1 and CDR2 are SEHNR and FQNEAQ (reference sequence). Looking up the rest from reference TRBV7-9 and TRBJ1-5 gives the full variable domain: DTGVSQNPRHKITKRGQNVTFRCDPISEHNRLYWYRQTLGQGPEFLTYFQNEAQLEKSRLLSDRFSAERPKGSFSTLEIQRTEQGDSAMYLCASSGGQDENQPQHFGDGTRLSIL.

The chain links TRBV9 to TRBJ1-1; D may be TRBD1 (6 bases). Germline V gives CDR1 SGDLS, CDR2 YYNGEE. Trimming removed 3 bases at V and 4 bases at J, with 19 bases between. This CDR3 contains 16 residues. This chain's CDR3 is CASSDPQGRPGTEAFF. Here the CDR3 DNA reads TGTGCCAGCAGCGATCCCCAGGGGAGACCTGGCACTGAAGCTTTCTTT.

The chain has TRBV19 and TRBJ1-4; 8 positions match TRBD1. The CDR3 extends over 14 amino acids. V shed 5 bases and J 8 bases; nucleotides not matched to a gene: 7. Germline CDR1 and CDR2: LNHDA and SQIVND (reference sequence). The CDR3 sequence is CASSARGQEEKLFF. The CDR3 bases are TGTGCCAGTAGTGCCAGGGGGCAGGAGGAAAAACTGTTTTTT.

The V and J genes are TRBV6-5 and TRBJ1-6; D is unresolved. Germline loops: CDR1 MNHEY, CDR2 SVGAGI. This CDR3 spans 14 amino acids. V lost 4 bases to trimming and J lost 4 bases, with 8 bases between them. CDR3 protein: CASSSTQYNSPLHF. CDR3 bases: TGTGCCAGCAGTTCGACACAGTATAATTCACCCCTCCACTTT.

The chain uses TRBV4-1 and TRBJ1-1, with 8 bases lining up with TRBD1. Losses at the gene ends were 4 bases for V and 0 bases for J; bases not matched to a gene: 13. The CDR3 runs to 18 residues. Germline V gene data show CDR1 as MGHRA and CDR2 as YSYEKL. The DNA of the CDR3 is TGCGCCAGCAGCCCCCTGGGGACAGGTGGGGCCATGAACACTGAAGCTTTCTTT. Its protein product is CASSPLGTGGAMNTEAFF.